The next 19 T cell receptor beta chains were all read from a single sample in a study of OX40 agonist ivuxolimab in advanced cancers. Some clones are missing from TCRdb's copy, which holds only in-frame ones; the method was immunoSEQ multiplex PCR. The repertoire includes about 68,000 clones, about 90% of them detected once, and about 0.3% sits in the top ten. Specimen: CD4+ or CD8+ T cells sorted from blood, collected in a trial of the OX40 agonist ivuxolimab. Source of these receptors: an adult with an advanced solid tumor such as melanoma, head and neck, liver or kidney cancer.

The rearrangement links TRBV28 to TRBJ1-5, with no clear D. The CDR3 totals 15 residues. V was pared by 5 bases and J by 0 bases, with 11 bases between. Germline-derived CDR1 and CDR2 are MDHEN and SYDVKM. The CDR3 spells CASSQRGVSNQPQHF. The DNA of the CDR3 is TGTGCCAGCAGTCAAAGAGGTGTTAGCAATCAGCCCCAGCATTTT.

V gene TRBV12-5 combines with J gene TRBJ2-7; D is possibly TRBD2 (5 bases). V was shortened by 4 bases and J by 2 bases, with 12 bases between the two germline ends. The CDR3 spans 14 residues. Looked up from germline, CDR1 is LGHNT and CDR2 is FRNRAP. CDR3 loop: CASGSRTGPYEQYF. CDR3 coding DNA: TGTGCTAGTGGTTCGAGGACTGGTCCCTACGAGCAGTACTTC.

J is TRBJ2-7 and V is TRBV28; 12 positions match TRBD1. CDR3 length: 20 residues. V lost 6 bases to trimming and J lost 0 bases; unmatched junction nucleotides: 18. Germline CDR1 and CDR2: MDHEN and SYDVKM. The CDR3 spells CASRGTGGSAGTFRSYEQYF. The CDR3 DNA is TGTGCCAGCAGGGGGACAGGGGGCTCTGCCGGGACTTTTCGCTCCTACGAGCAGTACTTC.

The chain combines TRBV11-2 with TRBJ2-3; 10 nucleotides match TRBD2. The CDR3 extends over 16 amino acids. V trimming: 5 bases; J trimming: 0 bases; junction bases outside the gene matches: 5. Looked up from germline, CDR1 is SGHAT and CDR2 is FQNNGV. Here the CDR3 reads CASSRTSGPSTDTQYF. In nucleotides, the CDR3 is TGTGCCAGCAGCCGGACTAGCGGACCGAGCACAGATACGCAGTATTTT. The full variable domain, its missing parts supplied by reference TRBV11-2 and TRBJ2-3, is EAGVAQSPRYKIIEKRQSVAFWCNPISGHATLYWYQQILGQGPKLLIQFQNNGVVDDSQLPKDRFSAERLKGVDSTLKIQPAKLEDSAVYLCASSRTSGPSTDTQYFGPGTRLTVL.

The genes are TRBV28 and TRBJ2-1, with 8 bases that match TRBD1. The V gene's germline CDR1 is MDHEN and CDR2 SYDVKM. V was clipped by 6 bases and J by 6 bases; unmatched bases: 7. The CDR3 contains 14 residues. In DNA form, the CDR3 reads TGTGCCAGCAGGTCAGGGACAGGACCCAATGAGCAGTTCTTC. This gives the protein CASRSGTGPNEQFF.

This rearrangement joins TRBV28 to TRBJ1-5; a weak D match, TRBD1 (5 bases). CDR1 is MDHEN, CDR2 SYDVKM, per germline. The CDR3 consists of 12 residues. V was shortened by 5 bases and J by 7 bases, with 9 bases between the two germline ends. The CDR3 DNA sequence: TGTGCCAGCAGTCAGGGACCACAGCCCCAGCATTTT. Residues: CASSQGPQPQHF. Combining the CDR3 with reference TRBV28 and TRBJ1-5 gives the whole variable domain DVKVTQSSRYLVKRTGEKVFLECVQDMDHENMFWYRQDPGLGLRLIYFSYDVKMKEKGDIPEGYSVSREKKERFSLILESASTNQTSMYLCASSQGPQPQHFGDGTRLSIL.

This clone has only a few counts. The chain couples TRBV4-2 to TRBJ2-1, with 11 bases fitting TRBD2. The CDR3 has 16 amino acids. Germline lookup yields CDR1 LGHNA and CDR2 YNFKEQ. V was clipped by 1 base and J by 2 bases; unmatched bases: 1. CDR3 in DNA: TGTGCCAGCAGCCAAGCGACTAGCGGGACCTACAATGAGCAGTTCTTC. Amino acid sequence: CASSQATSGTYNEQFF.

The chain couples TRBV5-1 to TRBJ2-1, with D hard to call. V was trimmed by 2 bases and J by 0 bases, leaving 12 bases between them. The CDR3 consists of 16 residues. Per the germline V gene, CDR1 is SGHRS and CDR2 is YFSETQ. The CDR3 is CASSFGLISSYNEQFF. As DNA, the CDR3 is TGCGCCAGCAGCTTTGGTCTGATAAGCTCCTACAATGAGCAGTTCTTC.

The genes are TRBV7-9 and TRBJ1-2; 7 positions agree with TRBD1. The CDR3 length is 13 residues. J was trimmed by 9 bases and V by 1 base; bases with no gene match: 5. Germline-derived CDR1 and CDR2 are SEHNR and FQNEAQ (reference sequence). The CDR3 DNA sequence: TGTGCCAGCAGCTTAGAGGGGGCCGCAAGCTACACCTTC. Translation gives CASSLEGAASYTF. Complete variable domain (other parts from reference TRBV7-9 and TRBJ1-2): DTGVSQNPRHKITKRGQNVTFRCDPISEHNRLYWYRQTLGQGPEFLTYFQNEAQLEKSRLLSDRFSAERPKGSFSTLEIQRTEQGDSAMYLCASSLEGAASYTFGSGTRLTVV.

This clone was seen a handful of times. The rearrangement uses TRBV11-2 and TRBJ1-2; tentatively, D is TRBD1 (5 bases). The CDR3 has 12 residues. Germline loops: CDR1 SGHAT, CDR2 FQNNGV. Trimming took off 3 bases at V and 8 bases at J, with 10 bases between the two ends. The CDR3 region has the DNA TGTGCCAGCAGCTTCGGGGGTTTGGGCTACACCTTC. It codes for CASSFGGLGYTF.

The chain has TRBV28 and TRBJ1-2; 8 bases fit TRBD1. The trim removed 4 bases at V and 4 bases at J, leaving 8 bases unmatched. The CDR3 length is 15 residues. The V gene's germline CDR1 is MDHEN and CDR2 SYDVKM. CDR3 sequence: CASSSQGAASYGYTF. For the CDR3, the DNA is TGTGCCAGCAGTTCTCAGGGGGCCGCAAGCTATGGCTACACCTTC.

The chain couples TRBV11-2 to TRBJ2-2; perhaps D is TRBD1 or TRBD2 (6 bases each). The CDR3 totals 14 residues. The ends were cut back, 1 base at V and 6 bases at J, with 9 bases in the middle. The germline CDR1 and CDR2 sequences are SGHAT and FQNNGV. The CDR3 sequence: CASSLVRGAGELFF. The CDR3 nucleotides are TGTGCCAGCAGCTTAGTTAGGGGGGCCGGGGAGCTGTTTTTT.

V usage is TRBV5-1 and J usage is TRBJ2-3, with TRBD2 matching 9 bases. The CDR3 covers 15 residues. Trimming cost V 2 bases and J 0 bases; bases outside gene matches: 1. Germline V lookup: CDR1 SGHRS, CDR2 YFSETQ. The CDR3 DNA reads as TGCGCCAGCAGCTTTAGCGGGGGCAGCACAGATACGCAGTATTTT. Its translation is CASSFSGGSTDTQYF.

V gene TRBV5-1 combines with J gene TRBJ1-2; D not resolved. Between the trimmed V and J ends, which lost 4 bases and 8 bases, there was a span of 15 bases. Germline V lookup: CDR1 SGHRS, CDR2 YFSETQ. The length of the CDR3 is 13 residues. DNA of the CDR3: TGCGCCAGCAGCCTGGACCGTGATAAGGGCTACACCTTC. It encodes CASSLDRDKGYTF. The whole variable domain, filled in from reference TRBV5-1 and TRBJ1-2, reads KAGVTQTPRYLIKTRGQQVTLSCSPISGHRSVSWYQQTPGQGLQFLFEYFSETQRNKGNFPGRFSGRQFSNSRSEMNVSTLELGDSALYLCASSLDRDKGYTFGSGTRLTVV.

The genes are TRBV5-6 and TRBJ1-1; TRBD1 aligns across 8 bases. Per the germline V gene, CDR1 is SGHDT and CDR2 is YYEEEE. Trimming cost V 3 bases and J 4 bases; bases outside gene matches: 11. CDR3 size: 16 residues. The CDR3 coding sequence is TGTGCCAGCAGCTGGATTGGACAGGGAGGAACCACTGAAGCTTTCTTT. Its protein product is CASSWIGQGGTTEAFF.

The CDR3, as DNA: TGTGCCAGCAGTCAAGGCCTGGGCACTGAAGCTTTCTTT. Translating gives CASSQGLGTEAFF. The genes are TRBV6-6 and TRBJ1-1, with D unclear. Germline loops: CDR1 MNHNY, CDR2 SVGAGI (reference sequence). This CDR3 is built from 13 residues. The V and J ends lost 5 bases and 4 bases respectively, with 11 bases between them.

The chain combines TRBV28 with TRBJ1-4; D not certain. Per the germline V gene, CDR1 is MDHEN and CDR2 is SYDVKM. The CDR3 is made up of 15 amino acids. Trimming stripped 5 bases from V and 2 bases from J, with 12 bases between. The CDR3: CASSPMTRTNEKLFF. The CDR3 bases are TGTGCCAGCAGTCCTATGACACGGACTAATGAAAAACTGTTTTTT.

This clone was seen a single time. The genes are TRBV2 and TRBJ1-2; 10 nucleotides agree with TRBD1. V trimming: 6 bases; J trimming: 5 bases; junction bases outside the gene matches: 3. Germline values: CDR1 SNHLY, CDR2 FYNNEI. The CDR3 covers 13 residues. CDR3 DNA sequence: TGTGCCAGCAGAGGGACAGGGGCATATGGCTACACCTTC. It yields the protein CASRGTGAYGYTF.

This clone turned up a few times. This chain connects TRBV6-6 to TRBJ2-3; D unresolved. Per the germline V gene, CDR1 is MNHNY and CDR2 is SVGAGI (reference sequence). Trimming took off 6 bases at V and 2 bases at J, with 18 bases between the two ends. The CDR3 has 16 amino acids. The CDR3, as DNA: TGTGCCAGCAGCCTCAATCGACGGTCAGACACAGATACGCAGTATTTT. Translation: CASSLNRRSDTDTQYF.